A single TCR beta chain is shown here with its context. The antigen is unknown. The read halts 3 residues ahead of the CDR3 end, with the missing end drawn from the germline J gene. These data come from a study of Tregs in tolerant kidney transplant recipients. Study-wide findings and caveats: Antigen-driven expansion was suggested because donor-specific Tregs expanded more than all Tregs in tolerant patients. Nucleotide sequences could not be compared across some patients' samples due to primer changes.

Produced via immunoSEQ multiplex PCR; TCRdb's table is partial and in-frame only. In all, the sample yields roughly 32,000 clones. Unstimulated Tregs (CD4+CD25+CD127-) and CD4+CD25- non-Tregs were sorted from PBMCs. Germline CDR1 and CDR2: SGHTA and FQGNSA. J lost 7 bases, V lost 3 bases, and 9 bases had no gene match. This CDR3 comprises 15 residues. The genes are TRBV7-2 and TRBJ1-2; 9 bases are a match to TRBD1. The receptor comes from a human donor who received a combined kidney and bone marrow transplant. This sample comprised CD8+ T cells from blood, obtained before the transplant. The CDR3 loop is CASSFTGGAMLGYTF. The DNA read from the CDR3 is TGTGCCAGCAGCTTCACAGGGGGCGCCATGCTTGGC. Full variable domain (outside the CDR3, taken from reference TRBV7-2 and TRBJ1-2): GAGVSQSPSNKVTEKGKDVELRCDPISGHTALYWYRQSLGQGLEFLIYFQGNSAPDKSGLPSDRFSAERTGGSVSTLTIQRTQQEDSAVYLCASSFTGGAMLGYTFGSGTRLTVV.